These 24 T cell receptor beta chains originate from one sample sequenced in a study of read filtering for tumor transcriptome and immune sequencing. Molecular barcoded adaptors covering alpha/delta and beta/gamma chains were used on roughly 370 ng RNA. A single record per CDR3 protein comes from TCRdb applying MiXCR to the reads. The data contain 100,000 to 150,000 distinct CDR3 sequences, roughly 13% of them seen just once; the ten biggest clones take up around 10%. Sequencing used a population of CD138-negative cells sorted from bone marrow. Receptors originate from a donor aged 40 or over with multiple myeloma.

This clonotype was seen ten or more times. CDR3 sequence reads: CATILGGRVYEQYF. The CDR3 DNA reads as TGTGCCACCATCCTCGGGGGGCGGGTCTACGAGCAGTACTTC. The chain combines TRBV28 with TRBJ2-7; a possible D gene is TRBD2 (7 bases). The germline gives CDR1 MDHEN, CDR2 SYDVKM. V was shortened by 10 bases and J by 3 bases, with 19 bases between the two germline ends. The CDR3 is made up of 14 amino acids.

The chain recombines TRBV6-2 or TRBV6-3 with TRBJ2-1, with 11 bases matching TRBD2. V was clipped by 6 bases and J by 1 base; unmatched bases: 11. The CDR3 is 18 residues long. Germline CDR1 and CDR2: MNHEY and SVGEGT. This chain's CDR3 is CASSYTLASGRSYNEQFF. CDR3 in DNA: TGTGCCAGCAGCTACACCCTCGCTAGCGGGAGGTCCTACAATGAGCAGTTCTTC.

This clonotype was found a few times. This chain joins TRBV25-1 and TRBJ2-3, with 8 bases identical to TRBD2. The CDR3 sequence is 14 residues long. The V gene's germline CDR1 is MGHDK and CDR2 SYGVNS. V lost 5 bases to trimming and J lost 5 bases; unmatched junction nucleotides: 6. The CDR3 reads CASSSGLGEDTQYF. DNA of the CDR3: TGTGCCAGCAGTTCGGGACTAGGTGAAGATACGCAGTATTTT. Combining the CDR3 with reference TRBV25-1 and TRBJ2-3 gives the whole variable domain EADIYQTPRYLVIGTGKKITLECSQTMGHDKMYWYQQDPGMELHLIHYSYGVNSTEKGDLSSESTVSRIRTEHFPLTLESARPSHTSQYLCASSSGLGEDTQYFGPGTRLTVL.

In its sample, this clonotype was seen many times. V and J are TRBV28 and TRBJ1-6; a possible D gene is TRBD1 (5 bases). Germline CDR1 is MDHEN and CDR2 is SYDVKM. Deletions cut 5 bases from V and 6 bases from J, with 14 bases between. This CDR3 region has 15 residues. The CDR3 sequence: CASSPHGTGNSPLHF. CDR3 in DNA: TGTGCCAGCAGTCCTCACGGGACCGGTAATTCACCCCTCCACTTT.

A remark on this clonotype: It may be a read error: a sequence one base away is much more abundant. This chain uses TRBV10-3 with TRBJ1-1; possibly TRBD1 for D (5 bases). The CDR3 consists of 12 residues. Germline-derived CDR1 and CDR2 are ENHRY and SYGVKD. CDR3 protein: CAIRGGNTGAFF. CDR3 in DNA: TGTGCCATCAGGGGGGGGAACACTGGAGCTTTCTTT.

This clonotype was observed at least ten times. The rearrangement joins TRBV20-1 to TRBJ2-3; TRBD1 matches at 8 bases. CDR1 DFQATT and CDR2 SNEGSKA come from the germline V gene (reference sequence). The CDR3 has 14 amino acids. V lost 7 bases to trimming and J lost 2 bases; unmatched junction nucleotides: 8. The CDR3 DNA reads TGCAGTGAGGCTGGGCAGGGGGCCACAGATACGCAGTATTTT. The encoded protein is CSEAGQGATDTQYF.

A remark on this clonotype: A read error may account for a junction end that differs from germline. The chain couples TRBV4-1 to TRBJ1-1; no definite D call. This CDR3 is 13 amino acids long. The germline V gene encodes CDR1 MGHRA and CDR2 YSYEKL. CDR3 bases: TGTTCCAGCAGCCAATTCCAGGAGACTGAAGCTTTCTTT. It encodes CSSSQFQETEAFF.

This clonotype was seen a handful of times. This may arise from a read error, as a much more abundant clone is one base away. This sequence joins TRBV5-1 and TRBJ2-1; perhaps TRBD1 as D (7 bases). This CDR3 has 17 amino acids. CDR1 and CDR2 from the germline V gene are SGHRS and YFSETQ. Deletions cut 0 bases from V and 2 bases from J, with 15 bases between. The CDR3 spells CASSLVGGGVPYNEQFF. CDR3 nucleotides: TGCGCCAGCAGCTTGGTTGGAGGGGGCGTCCCCTACAATGAGCAGTTCTTC.

The chain combines TRBV4-2 with TRBJ1-4; D is possibly TRBD1 (5 bases). This CDR3 region has 15 residues. Looked up from germline, CDR1 is LGHNA and CDR2 is YNFKEQ. Trimming shortened V by 1 base and J by 8 bases, and 14 bases separated the two germline ends. The CDR3 protein is CASSQVGQGYEKLFF. The CDR3 coding sequence is TGTGCCAGCAGCCAAGTGGGTCAGGGTTACGAAAAACTGTTTTTT.

V and J are TRBV19 and TRBJ2-5, with a weak D call TRBD2 (6 bases). The germline gives CDR1 LNHDA, CDR2 SQIVND (reference sequence). The germline V and J ends were trimmed by 6 bases and 8 bases, with 16 bases remaining between them. The CDR3 contains 13 residues. The CDR3 protein is CASSPGLPPTQYF. Written as DNA, the CDR3 is TGTGCCAGTAGCCCCGGACTACCGCCAACCCAGTACTTC.

At least ten counts were recorded for this clonotype. V usage is TRBV20-1 and J usage is TRBJ2-3, with TRBD2 matching over 14 bases. Germline trimming cut 6 bases from V and 4 bases from J; bases unmatched to any gene: 3. The CDR3 runs to 14 residues. Germline V CDR1 and CDR2: DFQATT, SNEGSKA (reference sequence). In DNA, the CDR3 is TGCAGTGCCCGGACTAGCGGGGGGCCAGATACGCAGTATTTT. It specifies CSARTSGGPDTQYF.

This clonotype came up a few times. The chain employs TRBV6-5 and TRBJ1-1; D not certain. Trimming left V 8 bases short and J 0 bases short, with 7 bases between. The CDR3 is 12 residues long. Germline V CDR1 and CDR2: MNHEY, SVGAGI. The CDR3 DNA sequence: TGTGCCAGCCAGAACCTGAACACTGAAGCTTTCTTT. It codes for CASQNLNTEAFF.

In this sample, this clonotype turned up many times. The V and J genes are TRBV20-1 and TRBJ1-2; the D gene is possibly TRBD1 (6 bases). The CDR3 totals 12 residues. The V gene's germline CDR1 is DFQATT and CDR2 SNEGSKA (reference sequence). V lost 4 bases and J 4 bases, leaving 10 bases between the germline ends. CDR3 in amino acids: CSAIQGSYGYTF. CDR3 coding DNA: TGCAGTGCTATACAGGGATCCTATGGCTACACCTTC.

In its sample, this clonotype was seen many times. This rearrangement joins TRBV28 to TRBJ2-1, with a weak D call TRBD1 (6 bases). Germline CDR1 and CDR2: MDHEN and SYDVKM. The ends were cut back, 8 bases at V and 2 bases at J, with 7 bases in the middle. The length of the CDR3 is 12 residues. The CDR3 coding sequence is TGTGCCAGCCAGGGGACCTACAATGAGCAGTTCTTC. Its protein product is CASQGTYNEQFF.

A word on this clonotype: The junction and the germline gene differ at one end; a read error may be behind it. The chain combines TRBV10-3 with TRBJ2-5, with 8 nucleotides matching TRBD2. The CDR3 has 16 amino acids. Germline lookup yields CDR1 ENHRY and CDR2 SYGVKD. The CDR3 sequence: CAISESTSESKETHYF. DNA for the CDR3: TGTGCCATCAGTGAGTCGACTAGCGAGTCGAAGGAGACCCATTACTTC.

In its sample, this clonotype was seen many times. V usage is TRBV11-2 and J usage is TRBJ1-3; TRBD1 agrees at 7 bases. CDR1 SGHAT and CDR2 FQNNGV come from the germline V gene. Unmatched junction bases numbered 8, after V lost 3 bases and J lost 3 bases. This CDR3 is 16 amino acids long. In nucleotides, the CDR3 is TGTGCCAGCAGCTTTATACAGGGGCTTGGTGGAAACACCATATATTTT. Translated, it gives CASSFIQGLGGNTIYF.

A word on this clonotype: A much larger clone lies a single base off, so this may be a read error. The V and J genes are TRBV5-4 and TRBJ2-5; D is unclear. Germline V lookup: CDR1 SGHNT, CDR2 YYREEE (reference sequence). Trimming removed 3 bases at V and 1 base at J, with 10 bases between. The CDR3 spans 14 residues. CDR3 in amino acids: CASSSKGTQETQYF. Written as DNA, the CDR3 is TGTGCCAGCAGCTCAAAAGGAACCCAAGAGACCCAGTACTTC.

The sample holds many counts of this clonotype. The V gene is TRBV20-1, the J gene TRBJ1-2, with D possibly being TRBD1 (6 bases). Trimming shortened V by 3 bases and J by 3 bases, and 14 bases separated the two germline ends. Germline values: CDR1 DFQATT, CDR2 SNEGSKA (reference sequence). The length of the CDR3 is 14 residues. The CDR3 loop reads CSARRGGGDYGYTF. The CDR3 region has the DNA TGCAGTGCTAGGAGGGGGGGAGGAGACTATGGCTACACCTTC.

This clonotype has a count of ten or more. The chain joins TRBV7-3 to TRBJ1-1; 11 positions agree with TRBD1. In germline, CDR1 is SGHTA, CDR2 FQGTGA. CDR3 size: 14 residues. Trimming cost V 5 bases and J 4 bases; bases outside gene matches: 3. This CDR3 is CASSAGQGVTEAFF. CDR3 bases: TGTGCCAGCAGCGCGGGACAGGGGGTCACTGAAGCTTTCTTT.

The table lists this clonotype with many counts. The V call is TRBV2, the J call TRBJ1-1; maybe TRBD1 (6 bases). Deletions cut 7 bases from V and 2 bases from J, with 11 bases between. Germline V gene sequence: CDR1 SNHLY, CDR2 FYNNEI. The CDR3 has 13 residues. DNA of the CDR3: TGTGCCAGCAAGAGACAGGATAACACTGAAGCTTTCTTT. Amino acids: CASKRQDNTEAFF.

In its sample, this clonotype was seen many times. This chain uses TRBV10-2 with TRBJ1-1; D is perhaps TRBD1 (6 bases). CDR1 WSHSY and CDR2 SAAADI come from the germline V gene. V dropped 7 bases and J dropped 5 bases, with 17 bases sitting between them. This CDR3 is 14 amino acids long. CDR3 loop: CASTQTRGQTEAFF. As DNA, the CDR3 is TGCGCCAGCACCCAAACGCGGGGGCAAACTGAAGCTTTCTTT.

This clonotype was seen repeatedly, ten times or more. The rearrangement joins TRBV11-2 to TRBJ2-3, with 8 bases matching TRBD2. The CDR3 loop spans 14 amino acids. The V gene end was trimmed by 7 bases and the J gene end by 6 bases; junction bases not matched to a gene: 9. CDR1 is SGHAT and CDR2 is FQNNGV in the germline V gene. The CDR3 nucleotides are TGTGCCAGCACCGAAACGGGAGGGAGGGATACGCAGTATTTT. It translates to CASTETGGRDTQYF.

About this clonotype itself: A single base separates this from a much larger clone, so it may be a read error. The V call is TRBV29-1, the J call TRBJ1-3; no definite D call. The CDR3 is made up of 12 amino acids. CDR1 SQVTM and CDR2 ANQGSEA come from the germline V gene. The CDR3 DNA follows: TGCGGCGTTGGGGACTCTGGAAACACCATATATTTT. Its protein product is CGVGDSGNTIYF.

This clonotype was seen a few times. V usage is TRBV5-1 and J usage is TRBJ1-5; D is unresolved. Germline values: CDR1 SGHRS, CDR2 YFSETQ. The CDR3 consists of 14 residues. V was clipped by 0 bases and J by 5 bases, with 9 bases between them. CDR3 DNA sequence: TGCGCCAGCAGCTTGGGATCTTTATATCAGCCCCAGCATTTT. This codes for CASSLGSLYQPQHF.